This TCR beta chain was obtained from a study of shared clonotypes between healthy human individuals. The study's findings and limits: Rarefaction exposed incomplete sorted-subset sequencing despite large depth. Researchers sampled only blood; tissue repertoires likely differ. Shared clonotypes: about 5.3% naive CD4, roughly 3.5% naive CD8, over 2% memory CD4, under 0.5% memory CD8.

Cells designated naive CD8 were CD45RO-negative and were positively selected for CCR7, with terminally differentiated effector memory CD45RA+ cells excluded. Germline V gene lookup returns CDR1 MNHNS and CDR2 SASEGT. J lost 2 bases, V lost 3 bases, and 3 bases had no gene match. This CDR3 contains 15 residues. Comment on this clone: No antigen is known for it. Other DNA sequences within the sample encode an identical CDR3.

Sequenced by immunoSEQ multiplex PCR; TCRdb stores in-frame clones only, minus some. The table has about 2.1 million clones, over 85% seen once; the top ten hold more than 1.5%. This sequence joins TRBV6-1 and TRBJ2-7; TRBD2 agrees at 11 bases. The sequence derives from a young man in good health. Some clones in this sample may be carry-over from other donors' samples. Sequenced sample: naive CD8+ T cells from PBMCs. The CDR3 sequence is CASSEGLAVTYEQYF. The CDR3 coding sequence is TGTGCCAGCAGTGAGGGACTAGCGGTTACCTACGAGCAGTACTTC.